These T cell receptor beta chains were read from a single sample in a study of blood T cell repertoires in COVID-19. Clones were sequenced by immunoSEQ multiplex PCR, and TCRdb holds only the in-frame ones, with some missing. The sample includes over 200,000 clones, about nine tenths of them seen just once. The sample was peripheral blood. Source of these receptors: a woman aged 60-75 years with acute or convalescent COVID-19. The CDR3 runs from the conserved cysteine through the conserved F or W. Fields, in order: clone size, J gene, D gene, V gene, CDR3 DNA, CDR3 protein. D genes are given only for firm matches. Clone size is stated in some rows and not others, as once, few, many or a class when expanded.

once | TRBJ1-5 | TRBD1 | TRBV9 | TGTGCCAGCAGCGCCACAGGGGGCTTTGATCAGCCCCAGCATTTT | CASSATGGFDQPQHF
. | TRBJ1-1 | . | TRBV28 | TGTGCCAGCAAGGGAGTGAACACTGAAGCTTTCTTT | CASKGVNTEAFF
. | TRBJ2-7 | . | TRBV2 | TGTGCCAGCAGTGAGGGCAGGGCCCGCGAGCAGTACTTC | CASSEGRAREQYF
. | TRBJ2-7 | TRBD2 | TRBV9 | TGTGCCAGCAGCGTAGCGGGAGGGCCTAACGAGCAGTACTTC | CASSVAGGPNEQYF
. | TRBJ2-1 | TRBD2 | TRBV7-9 | TGTGCCAGCAGCTTAGCGCCGGCTAGCGGGGGCAATGAGCAGTTCTTC | CASSLAPASGGNEQFF
. | TRBJ2-1 | . | TRBV24-1 | TGTGCCACCAGTGATCTGGGCGGGTCTAATGAGCAGTTCTTC | CATSDLGGSNEQFF
. | TRBJ1-2 | TRBD1 | TRBV5-4 | TGTGCCAGCAGCTTTCCCGGGACAGGCTATGGCTACACCTTC | CASSFPGTGYGYTF
. | TRBJ2-3 | TRBD2 | TRBV2 | TGTGCCAGCAGTGGACCTAGCGGGGCCGCAGATACGCAGTATTTT | CASSGPSGAADTQYF
. | TRBJ2-7 | TRBD2 | TRBV7-6 | TGTGCCAGCAGCTTAGGGACTAGCGGGACGTACGAGCAGTACTTC | CASSLGTSGTYEQYF
. | TRBJ2-1 | . | TRBV28 | TGTGCCAGCACCCCGGCCTTGGGCGTCGGTGAGCAGTTCTTC | CASTPALGVGEQFF
. | TRBJ2-1 | TRBD1 | TRBV19 | TGTGCCAGTAATCCCCGGACAGGGGAAGAAGAGTTCTTC | CASNPRTGEEEFF
. | TRBJ2-7 | . | TRBV7-9 | TGTGCCAGCAGCTTAGGCTATTTGCGGGAGCAGTACTTC | CASSLGYLREQYF
. | TRBJ2-5 | . | TRBV7-7 | TGTGCCAGCAGCTTTCCGGGAGAGACCCAGTACTTC | CASSFPGETQYF
. | TRBJ1-6 | . | TRBV27 | TGTGCCAGCAGTTTCGGGGTAAATTCACCCCTCCACTTT | CASSFGVNSPLHF
. | TRBJ1-5 | TRBD1 | TRBV30 | TGTGCCTGGAGCCCGAGGACAGGGGGAATCGGAAGCAATCAGCCCCAGCATTTT | CAWSPRTGGIGSNQPQHF
. | TRBJ1-2 | TRBD1 | TRBV6-5 | TGTGCCAGCAGCGAGGGACAGAGCTATGGCTACACCTTC | CASSEGQSYGYTF
once | TRBJ1-5 | TRBD1 | TRBV28 | TGTGCCAGCCAAGGGACCAGGGGGTCATTTACAGTTCAGCCCCAGCATTTT | CASQGTRGSFTVQPQHF
. | TRBJ2-6 | . | TRBV15 | TGTGCCACCAGCAGATCTTGGAGCCCTGGGGCCAACGTCCTGACTTTC | CATSRSWSPGANVLTF
. | TRBJ2-3 | . | TRBV5-1 | TGCGCCAGCCGATTTGGGGCGAACGGAGCCCGGGATACGCAGTATTTT | CASRFGANGARDTQYF
. | TRBJ1-6 | TRBD1 | TRBV28 | TGTGCCAGCAGTTTATGGACAGGGCCCACCCTCCACTTT | CASSLWTGPTLHF
once | TRBJ1-5 | . | TRBV5-8 | TGTGCCAGCAGCTTGGGGCCTAGCAATCAGCCCCAGCATTTT | CASSLGPSNQPQHF
. | TRBJ1-2 | TRBD1 | TRBV4-1 | TGCGCCAGCAGCCCTTCAGGGGGGATTAACTATGGCTACACCTTC | CASSPSGGINYGYTF
. | TRBJ1-4 | . | TRBV7-9 | TGTGCCAGCAGCTTAATAGGGGGTCGGGAAAAACTGTTTTTT | CASSLIGGREKLFF
. | TRBJ1-1 | . | TRBV18 | TGTGCCAGCTCAGACGGACAAAACACTGAAGCTTTCTTT | CASSDGQNTEAFF
many | TRBJ2-5 | TRBD1 | TRBV9 | TGTGCCAGCAGCGCTGGACAGGGGGGAGAGACCCAGTACTTC | CASSAGQGGETQYF
. | TRBJ1-5 | TRBD1 | TRBV11-3 | TGTGCCAGCAGCTTAGACCAGGGGGCGACTGAATTTAGCAATCAGCCCCAGCATTTT | CASSLDQGATEFSNQPQHF
. | TRBJ2-2 | . | TRBV7-9 | TGTGCCAGCAGCTTAGGGGGGAGACTAGTAGTCCGAACCGGGGAGCTGTTTTTT | CASSLGGRLVVRTGELFF
. | TRBJ1-5 | TRBD1 | TRBV6-5 | TGTGCCAGCAGCCTCGGGACAGTCGAAAGTCAGCCCCAGCATTTT | CASSLGTVESQPQHF
. | TRBJ1-2 | . | TRBV5-6 | TGTGCCAGCAGCTTAGTTAAGGGAGCGGGAGGCTACACCTTC | CASSLVKGAGGYTF
. | TRBJ1-1 | . | TRBV19 | TGTGCCAGTAGTATCGGGGGGGCGAACACTGAAGCTTTCTTT | CASSIGGANTEAFF
. | TRBJ1-1 | . | TRBV9 | TGTGCCAGCAGCGTAGACGGAGCGAGGGACACTGAAGCTTTCTTT | CASSVDGARDTEAFF
. | TRBJ2-2 | TRBD2 | TRBV10-1 | TGCGCCAGCAGCCTAGCGGGACTCACCGGGGAGCTGTTTTTT | CASSLAGLTGELFF
. | TRBJ2-7 | TRBD2 | TRBV9 | TGTGCCAGCAGCGTAGGACTAGCGGGAGGCTACGAGCAGTACTTC | CASSVGLAGGYEQYF
. | TRBJ1-3 | TRBD1 | TRBV25-1 | TGTGCCAGCAGTGAGGACAGGGATTTCTCTGGAAACACCATATATTTT | CASSEDRDFSGNTIYF
. | TRBJ2-3 | . | TRBV10-2 | TGCGCCAGCAGTGGGACAGCCGCGAACCAAGGACTTAGCACAGATACGCAGTATTTT | CASSGTAANQGLSTDTQYF
. | TRBJ1-2 | TRBD1 | TRBV9 | TGTGCCAGCAGCGTAGCGACAGGGACATGGGATGGCTACACCTTC | CASSVATGTWDGYTF
. | TRBJ1-1 | TRBD1 | TRBV4-2 | TGTGCCAGCAGCCAAGTGGGGACAGGGGGCACTGAAGCTTTCTTT | CASSQVGTGGTEAFF
. | TRBJ1-4 | . | TRBV28 | TGTGCCAGCAAGAACAGTTTTAATGAAAAACTGTTTTTT | CASKNSFNEKLFF
. | TRBJ2-7 | TRBD1 | TRBV2 | TGTGCCAGCAGTGTTCGACAGGGCCGCGAGAGTTACGCCTACGAGCAGTACTTC | CASSVRQGRESYAYEQYF
. | TRBJ1-2 | . | TRBV7-9 | TGTGCCAGCAGCTCAATCCATAGACAGGTTTCGTACACCTTC | CASSSIHRQVSYTF
once | TRBJ2-3 | TRBD2 | TRBV4-2 | TGTGCCAGCAGCCGGGAGGGTTTCGGGTATACGCAGTATTTT | CASSREGFGYTQYF
. | TRBJ2-1 | . | TRBV10-2 | TGCGCCAGCACAATTGTCGCGGCCGCCAATAGTGAGCAGTTCTTC | CASTIVAAANSEQFF
. | TRBJ1-2 | TRBD1 | TRBV6-5 | TGTGCCAGCAATGGCAGGGGGCATTACGGCTACACCTTC | CASNGRGHYGYTF
. | TRBJ2-1 | TRBD1 | TRBV24-1 | TGTGCCACCAGTGCCCGGGACAGGGATGTCAATGAGCAGTTCTTC | CATSARDRDVNEQFF